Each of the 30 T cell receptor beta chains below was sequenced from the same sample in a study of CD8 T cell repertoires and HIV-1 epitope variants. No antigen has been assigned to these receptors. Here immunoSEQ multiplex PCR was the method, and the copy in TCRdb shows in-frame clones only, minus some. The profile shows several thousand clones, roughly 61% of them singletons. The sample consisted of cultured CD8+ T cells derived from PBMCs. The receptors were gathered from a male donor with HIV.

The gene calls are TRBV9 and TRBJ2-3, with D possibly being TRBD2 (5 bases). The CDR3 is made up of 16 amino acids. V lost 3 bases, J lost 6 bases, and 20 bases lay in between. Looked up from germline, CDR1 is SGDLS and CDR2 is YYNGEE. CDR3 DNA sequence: TGTGCCAGCAGCGCGAGCGGCCTGGTAAATGGGGATACGCAGTATTTT. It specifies CASSASGLVNGDTQYF.

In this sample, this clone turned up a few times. DNA of the CDR3: TGTGCCAGCAGCTCGGAAGGACTAGCGGGAGGGCCAGATACGCAGTATTTT. Its protein product is CASSSEGLAGGPDTQYF. J is TRBJ2-3 and V is TRBV5-6; 15 nucleotides align to TRBD2. V shed 3 bases and J 4 bases; nucleotides not matched to a gene: 6. Germline V gene sequence: CDR1 SGHDT, CDR2 YYEEEE. The CDR3 has 17 amino acids.

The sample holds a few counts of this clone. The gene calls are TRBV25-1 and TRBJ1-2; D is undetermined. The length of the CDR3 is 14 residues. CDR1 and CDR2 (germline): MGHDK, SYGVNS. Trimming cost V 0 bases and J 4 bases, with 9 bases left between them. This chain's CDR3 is CASSEYSQSYGYTF. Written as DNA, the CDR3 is TGTGCCAGCAGTGAATATTCACAGAGCTATGGCTACACCTTC.

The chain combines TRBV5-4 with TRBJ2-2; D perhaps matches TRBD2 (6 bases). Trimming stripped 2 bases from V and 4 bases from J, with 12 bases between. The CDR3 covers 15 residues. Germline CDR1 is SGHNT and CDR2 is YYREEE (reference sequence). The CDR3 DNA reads TGTGCCAGCAGCTTAGGGGCCGGGGGCACCGGGGAGCTGTTTTTT. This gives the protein CASSLGAGGTGELFF.

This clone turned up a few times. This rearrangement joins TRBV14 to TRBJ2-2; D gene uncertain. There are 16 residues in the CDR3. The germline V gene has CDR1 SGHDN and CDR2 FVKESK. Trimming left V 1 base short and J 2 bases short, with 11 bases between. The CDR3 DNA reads TGTGCCAGCAGCCAAGGATGGAAGATTAACACCGGGGAGCTGTTTTTT. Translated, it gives CASSQGWKINTGELFF.

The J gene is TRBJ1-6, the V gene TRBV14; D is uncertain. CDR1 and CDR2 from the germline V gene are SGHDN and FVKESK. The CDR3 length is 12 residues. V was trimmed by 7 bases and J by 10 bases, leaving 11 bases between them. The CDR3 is CASNLLGSPLHF. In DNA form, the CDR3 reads TGTGCCAGCAACCTCCTAGGGTCACCCCTCCACTTT. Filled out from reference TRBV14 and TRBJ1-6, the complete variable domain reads EAGVTQFPSHSVIEKGQTVTLRCDPISGHDNLYWYRRVMGKEIKFLLHFVKESKQDESGMPNNRFLAERTGGTYSTLKVQPAELEDSGVYFCASNLLGSPLHFGNGTRLTVT.

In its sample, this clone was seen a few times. The CDR3 bases are TGCGCCAGCAGCTTGACGGGACAGGGGGCTATCGGGGAGCTGTTTTTT. This translates into CASSLTGQGAIGELFF. The V call is TRBV5-1, the J call TRBJ2-2, with TRBD1 matching 12 bases. Germline-derived CDR1 and CDR2 are SGHRS and YFSETQ. This CDR3 is built from 16 residues. V shed 1 base, J shed 7 bases, and the junction held 5 bases outside the gene matches.

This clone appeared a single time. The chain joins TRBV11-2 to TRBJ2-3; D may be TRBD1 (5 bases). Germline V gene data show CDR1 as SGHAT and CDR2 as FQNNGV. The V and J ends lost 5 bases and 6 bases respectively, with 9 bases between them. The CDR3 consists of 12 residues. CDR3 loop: CASSRTRDTQYF. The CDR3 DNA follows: TGTGCCAGCAGCCGGACACGGGATACGCAGTATTTT.

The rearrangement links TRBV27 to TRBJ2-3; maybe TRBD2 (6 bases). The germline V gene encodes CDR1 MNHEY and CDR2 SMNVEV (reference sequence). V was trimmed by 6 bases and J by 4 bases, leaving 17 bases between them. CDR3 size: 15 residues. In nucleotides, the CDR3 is TGTGCCAGCAGGTTCGGGGCGGGAAGGCCAGATACGCAGTATTTT. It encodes CASRFGAGRPDTQYF.

Here the CDR3 reads CASSWGRDSDRVDTQYF. The CDR3 DNA reads TGTGCCAGCAGCTGGGGGCGGGATTCTGATCGTGTAGATACGCAGTATTTT. The chain has TRBV9 and TRBJ2-3; perhaps D is TRBD1 or TRBD2 (6 bases each). Trimming pared 4 bases from V and 5 bases from J, leaving 23 bases between. Germline CDR1 SGDLS, CDR2 YYNGEE. The CDR3 covers 17 residues.

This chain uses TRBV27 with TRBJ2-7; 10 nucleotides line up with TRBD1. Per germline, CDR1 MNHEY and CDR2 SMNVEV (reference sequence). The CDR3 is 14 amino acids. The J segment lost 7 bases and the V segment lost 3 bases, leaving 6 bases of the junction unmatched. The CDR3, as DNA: TGTGCCAGCAGTTTCGACAGGGGGCCCGGTGAGCAGTACTTC. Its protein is CASSFDRGPGEQYF.

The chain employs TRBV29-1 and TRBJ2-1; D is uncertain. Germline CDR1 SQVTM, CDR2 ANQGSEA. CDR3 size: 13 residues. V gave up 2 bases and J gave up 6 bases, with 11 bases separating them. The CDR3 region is CSVEPDPGNEQFF. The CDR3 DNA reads TGCAGCGTTGAACCGGACCCTGGCAATGAGCAGTTCTTC.

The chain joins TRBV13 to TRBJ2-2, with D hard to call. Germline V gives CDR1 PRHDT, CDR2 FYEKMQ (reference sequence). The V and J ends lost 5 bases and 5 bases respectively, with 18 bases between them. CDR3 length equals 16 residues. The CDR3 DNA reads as TGTGCCAGCAGCACACGAGGCTCGGGTCGGACCGGGGAGCTGTTTTTT. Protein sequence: CASSTRGSGRTGELFF.

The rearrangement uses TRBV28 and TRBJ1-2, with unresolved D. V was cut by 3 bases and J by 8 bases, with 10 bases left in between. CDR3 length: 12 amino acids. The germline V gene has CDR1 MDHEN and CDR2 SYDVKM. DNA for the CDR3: TGTGCCAGCAGTTTTGAGACGACGGGCTACACCTTC. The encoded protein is CASSFETTGYTF.

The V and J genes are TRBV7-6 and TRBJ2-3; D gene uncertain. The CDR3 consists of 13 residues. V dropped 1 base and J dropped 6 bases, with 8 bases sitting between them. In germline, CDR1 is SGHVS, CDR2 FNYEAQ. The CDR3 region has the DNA TGTGCCAGCAGCTTAGGGGTCGGGGATACGCAGTATTTT. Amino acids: CASSLGVGDTQYF.

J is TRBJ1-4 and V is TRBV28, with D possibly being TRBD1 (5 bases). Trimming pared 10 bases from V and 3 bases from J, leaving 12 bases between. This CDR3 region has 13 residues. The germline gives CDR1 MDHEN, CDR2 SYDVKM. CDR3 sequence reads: CATGGGANEKLFF. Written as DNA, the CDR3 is TGTGCCACCGGGGGGGGAGCTAATGAAAAACTGTTTTTT.

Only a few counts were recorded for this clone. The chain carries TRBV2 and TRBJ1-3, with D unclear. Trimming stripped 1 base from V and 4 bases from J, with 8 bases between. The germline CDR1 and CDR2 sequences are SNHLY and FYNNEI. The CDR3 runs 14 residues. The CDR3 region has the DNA TGTGCCAGCAGTGAAGAGAGCCTAGGAAACACCATATATTTT. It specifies CASSEESLGNTIYF. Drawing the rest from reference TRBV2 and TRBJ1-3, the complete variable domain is EPEVTQTPSHQVTQMGQEVILRCVPISNHLYFYWYRQILGQKVEFLVSFYNNEISEKSEIFDDQFSVERPDGSNFTLKIRSTKLEDSAMYFCASSEESLGNTIYFGEGSWLTVV.

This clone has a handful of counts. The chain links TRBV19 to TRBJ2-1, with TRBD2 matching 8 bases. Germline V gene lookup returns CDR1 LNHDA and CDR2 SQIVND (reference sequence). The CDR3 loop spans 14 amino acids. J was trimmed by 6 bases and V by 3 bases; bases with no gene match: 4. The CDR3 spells CASSIGGAGNEQFF. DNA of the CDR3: TGTGCCAGTAGTATCGGGGGGGCGGGCAATGAGCAGTTCTTC.

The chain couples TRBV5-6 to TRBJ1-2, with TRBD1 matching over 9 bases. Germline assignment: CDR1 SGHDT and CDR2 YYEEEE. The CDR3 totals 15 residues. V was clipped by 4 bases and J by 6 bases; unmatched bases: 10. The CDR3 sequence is CASSPVGTGLDGYTF. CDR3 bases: TGTGCCAGCAGCCCGGTCGGGACAGGGTTGGATGGCTACACCTTC.

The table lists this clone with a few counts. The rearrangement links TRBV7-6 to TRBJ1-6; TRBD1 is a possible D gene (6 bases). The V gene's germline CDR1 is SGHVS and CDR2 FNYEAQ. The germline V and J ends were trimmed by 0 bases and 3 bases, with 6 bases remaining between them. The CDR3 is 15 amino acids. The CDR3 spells CASSLAQGYNSPLHF. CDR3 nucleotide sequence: TGTGCCAGCAGCTTAGCACAGGGCTATAATTCACCCCTCCACTTT.

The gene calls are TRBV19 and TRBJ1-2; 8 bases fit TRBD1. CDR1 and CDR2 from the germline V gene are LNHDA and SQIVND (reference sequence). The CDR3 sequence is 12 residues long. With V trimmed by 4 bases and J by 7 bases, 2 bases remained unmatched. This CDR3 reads CASSTGGGGYTF. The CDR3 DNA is TGTGCCAGTAGTACAGGGGGCGGTGGCTACACCTTC.

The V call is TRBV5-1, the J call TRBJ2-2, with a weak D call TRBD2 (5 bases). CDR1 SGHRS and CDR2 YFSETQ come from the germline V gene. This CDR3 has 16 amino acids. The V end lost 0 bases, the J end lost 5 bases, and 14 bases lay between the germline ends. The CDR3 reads CASSLEGAPQTGELFF. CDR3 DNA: TGCGCCAGCAGCTTGGAGGGAGCCCCCCAGACCGGGGAGCTGTTTTTT.

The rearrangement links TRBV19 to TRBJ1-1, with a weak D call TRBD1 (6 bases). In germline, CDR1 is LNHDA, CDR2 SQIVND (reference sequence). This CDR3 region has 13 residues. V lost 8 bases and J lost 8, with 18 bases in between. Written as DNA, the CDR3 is TGTGCCAGTTCCGGGACAACTTGGGGAGAAGCTTTCTTT. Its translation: CASSGTTWGEAFF. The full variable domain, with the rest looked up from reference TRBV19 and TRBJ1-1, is DGGITQSPKYLFRKEGQNVTLSCEQNLNHDAMYWYRQDPGQGLRLIYYSQIVNDFQKGDIAEGYSVSREKKESFPLTVTSAQKNPTAFYLCASSGTTWGEAFFGQGTRLTVV.

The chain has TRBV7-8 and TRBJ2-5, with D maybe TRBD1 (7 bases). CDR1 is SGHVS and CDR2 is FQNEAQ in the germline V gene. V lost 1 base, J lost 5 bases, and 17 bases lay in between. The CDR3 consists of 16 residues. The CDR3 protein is CASSLDRTGAGETQYF. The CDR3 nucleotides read TGTGCCAGCAGCTTAGACCGAACAGGGGCGGGGGAGACCCAGTACTTC.

The DNA for the CDR3 is TGTGCCACGGAAGGAGACAGCTCCTACGAGCAGTACTTC. Translating it yields CATEGDSSYEQYF. The V and J genes are TRBV6-6 and TRBJ2-7; D might be TRBD1 (5 bases). Germline values: CDR1 MNHNY, CDR2 SVGAGI (reference sequence). The CDR3 length is 13 residues. Deletions cut 10 bases from V and 0 bases from J, with 13 bases between.

CDR3 DNA: TGTGCCAGCAGGGGGGGAGCCGAGCAGTACTTC. Translating gives CASRGGAEQYF. The chain uses TRBV11-2 and TRBJ2-7, with a possible D match to TRBD2 (6 bases). Per germline, CDR1 SGHAT and CDR2 FQNNGV. The CDR3 sequence is 11 residues long. V was clipped by 6 bases and J by 6 bases, with 9 bases between them.

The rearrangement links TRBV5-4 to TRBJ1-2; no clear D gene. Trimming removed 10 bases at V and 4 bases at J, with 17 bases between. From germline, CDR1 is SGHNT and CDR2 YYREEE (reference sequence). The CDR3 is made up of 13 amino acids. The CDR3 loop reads CAGAWELSYGYTF. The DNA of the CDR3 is TGTGCCGGAGCATGGGAGTTGTCCTATGGCTACACCTTC.

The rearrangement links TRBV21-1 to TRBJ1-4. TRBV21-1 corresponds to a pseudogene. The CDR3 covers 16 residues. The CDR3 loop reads CATTSRPAPWDEELFF. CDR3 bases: TGTGCCACCACTTCCCGACCGGCTCCTTGGGATGAAGAACTGTTTTTT.

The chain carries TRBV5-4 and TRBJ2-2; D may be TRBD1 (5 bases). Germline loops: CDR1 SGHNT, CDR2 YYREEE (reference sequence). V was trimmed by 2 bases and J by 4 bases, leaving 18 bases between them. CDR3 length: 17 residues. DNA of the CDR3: TGTGCCAGCAGCTTCCCTCCCGGAACAGGCAGCACCGGGGAGCTGTTTTTT. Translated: CASSFPPGTGSTGELFF.

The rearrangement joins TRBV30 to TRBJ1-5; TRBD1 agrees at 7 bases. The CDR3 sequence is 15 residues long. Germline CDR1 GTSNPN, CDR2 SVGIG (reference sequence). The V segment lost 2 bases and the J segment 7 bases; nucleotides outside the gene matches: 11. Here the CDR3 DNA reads TGTGCCTGGAGTTCTGGGACAGCCCAGGGGCAGCCCCAGCATTTT. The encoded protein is CAWSSGTAQGQPQHF.